Shown below are 14 T cell receptor beta chains from a single sample sequenced in a study of cytomegalovirus exposure and HLA in healthy donors. Amplification used 60 Vbeta primers and 13 Jbeta primers. Method: immunoSEQ multiplex PCR; TCRdb's copy keeps in-frame clones and lacks some. The sample carries under 200,000 clones, roughly 76% recorded once. The sequenced material came from PBMCs. These receptors all come from a man aged 55 to 70 in good health and CMV-seronegative.

The sample holds one count of this clone. The V and J genes are TRBV2 and TRBJ2-1; 15 bases fit TRBD2. The ends lost 6 bases at V and 7 bases at J; junction bases unmatched: 7. The CDR3 length is 16 residues. CDR1 SNHLY and CDR2 FYNNEI come from the germline V gene. The CDR3 sequence: CASRGLAGGRRNEQFF. The CDR3 DNA reads TGTGCCAGCAGGGGACTAGCGGGAGGCAGGAGAAATGAGCAGTTCTTC.

The rearrangement links TRBV18 to TRBJ2-2; 7 nucleotides align to TRBD2. Germline V gene lookup returns CDR1 KGHSH and CDR2 LQKENI. This CDR3 region has 17 residues. J was trimmed by 2 bases and V by 2 bases; bases with no gene match: 8. In DNA form, the CDR3 reads TGTGCCAGCTCACCATCGGGGCTAGCGGTTAACACCGGGGAGCTGTTTTTT. Encoded protein: CASSPSGLAVNTGELFF. The variable domain in full, with the rest retrieved from reference TRBV18 and TRBJ2-2, is NAGVMQNPRHLVRRRGQEARLRCSPMKGHSHVYWYRQLPEEGLKFMVYLQKENIIDESGMPKERFSAEFPKEGPSILRIQQVVRGDSAAYFCASSPSGLAVNTGELFFGEGSRLTVL.

Here the CDR3 DNA reads TGTGCCAGCGGCCTAGCGGGGGGGACGAACACCGGGGAGCTGTTTTTT. Its translation: CASGLAGGTNTGELFF. This chain uses TRBV7-3 with TRBJ2-2; TRBD2 agrees at 12 bases. Trimming at V came to 8 bases and at J to 0 bases, leaving 4 bases not matched to a gene. Germline CDR1 is SGHTA and CDR2 is FQGTGA. The length of the CDR3 is 16 residues.

This clone was counted only a few times. The genes are TRBV9 and TRBJ1-3, with 8 bases matching TRBD1. Germline-derived CDR1 and CDR2 are SGDLS and YYNGEE. The CDR3 has 18 amino acids. V was clipped by 4 bases and J by 0 bases; unmatched bases: 12. The CDR3, as DNA: TGTGCCAGCAGCCTATCGACAGGGGAAGTTGTCTCTGGAAACACCATATATTTT. This encodes CASSLSTGEVVSGNTIYF.

As for this clone: The sample carries other DNA sequences with the same CDR3. This chain connects TRBV27 to TRBJ1-2; unclear D gene. Trimming removed 5 bases from V and 5 bases from J, with 15 bases in between. CDR1 and CDR2 from the germline V gene are MNHEY and SMNVEV (reference sequence). This CDR3 region has 14 residues. CDR3 DNA: TGTGCCAGCAGTCCCGGAGGGCAATCATATGGCTACACCTTC. It specifies CASSPGGQSYGYTF.

The rearrangement links TRBV29-1 to TRBJ2-2; D is perhaps TRBD1 (6 bases). This CDR3 comprises 14 residues. Trimming shortened V by 7 bases and J by 5 bases, and 17 bases separated the two germline ends. The germline V gene encodes CDR1 SQVTM and CDR2 ANQGSEA. DNA of the CDR3: TGCAGCGCTGGGACCCAGAGGGGGACCGGGGAGCTGTTTTTT. It specifies CSAGTQRGTGELFF.

The chain combines TRBV4-3 with TRBJ1-6; D gene ambiguous. Trimming pared 0 bases from V and 7 bases from J, leaving 4 bases between. CDR1 LGHNA and CDR2 YSLEER come from the germline V gene. The CDR3 extends over 13 amino acids. The chain's CDR3 is CASSQDRNSPLHF. CDR3 sequence (DNA): TGCGCCAGCAGCCAAGACAGAAATTCACCCCTCCACTTT.

Regarding this clone: The CDR3 ends on some other residue instead of the conserved phenylalanine or tryptophan, so this is likely a read error. Because the CDR3's place on the DNA is in doubt, the DNA is left out and the CDR3 is given as listed by TCRdb. This chain links TRBV15 with TRBJ1-2; TRBD1 reflects the table's D call only, with no check against the DNA. From germline, CDR1 is LNHNV and CDR2 YYDKDF (reference sequence). The CDR3 totals 11 residues, both ends included. This CDR3 reads CATSRDRVRDY.

The CDR3 sequence is CSVEGPGQGRGETQYF. Written as DNA, the CDR3 is TGCAGCGTTGAGGGACCGGGACAGGGACGGGGGGAGACCCAGTACTTC. This sequence joins TRBV29-1 and TRBJ2-5, with 9 bases aligning to TRBD1. CDR3 length: 16 amino acids. V gave up 3 bases and J gave up 5 bases; unmatched junction bases: 13. The germline V gene has CDR1 SQVTM and CDR2 ANQGSEA.

The chain has TRBV5-1 and TRBJ2-3; TRBD1 aligns across 8 bases. J was trimmed by 5 bases and V by 3 bases; bases with no gene match: 5. The length of the CDR3 is 14 residues. Per germline, CDR1 SGHRS and CDR2 YFSETQ. The CDR3 DNA reads TGCGCCAGCAGCTGGACAGGGCAGGAAGATACGCAGTATTTT. This encodes CASSWTGQEDTQYF.

V gene TRBV19 combines with J gene TRBJ2-5; D is perhaps TRBD2 (5 bases). V was cut by 4 bases and J by 1 base, with 13 bases left in between. Looked up from germline, CDR1 is LNHDA and CDR2 is SQIVND (reference sequence). The CDR3 runs 15 residues. The CDR3 nucleotides read TGTGCCAGTAGTAGGCTTACAGAGGGCCAAGAGACCCAGTACTTC. Amino acid sequence: CASSRLTEGQETQYF.

In this sample, this clone turned up once. The CDR3 DNA reads as TGTGCCAGCAGTTTCGCAGGGTTTATGAATCAGCCCCAGCATTTT. It is translated as CASSFAGFMNQPQHF. V gene TRBV6-5 combines with J gene TRBJ1-5; D is possibly TRBD1 (5 bases). Trimming left V 4 bases short and J 4 bases short, with 14 bases between. The CDR3 has 15 amino acids. In germline, CDR1 is MNHEY, CDR2 SVGAGI.

The V and J genes are TRBV7-7 and TRBJ2-5; 9 bases match TRBD1. The tail of the sequence fits TRBJ2-7 better, so the J call may be wrong. The CDR3 covers 15 residues. The germline V gene encodes CDR1 SSHAT and CDR2 FNYEAQ (reference sequence). The CDR3 DNA follows: TGTGCCAGCAGCTTAGGGGGACAGGGATACTACGAGCAGTACTTC. It encodes CASSLGGQGYYEQYF.

Regarding this clone: The sample carries other DNA sequences with the same CDR3. This chain links TRBV7-9 with TRBJ2-7; 7 bases line up with TRBD1. The CDR3 has 14 amino acids. CDR1 and CDR2 (germline): SEHNR, FQNEAQ (reference sequence). The V segment lost 2 bases and the J segment 7 bases; nucleotides outside the gene matches: 8. The CDR3: CASSLLKGAYEQYF. The CDR3 coding sequence is TGTGCCAGCAGCTTATTGAAGGGGGCTTATGAGCAGTACTTC.